Each of the 30 T cell receptor beta chains below was sequenced from the same sample in a study of blood T cell repertoires in COVID-19. The data were produced by immunoSEQ multiplex PCR, yet TCRdb's version contains in-frame clones alone and is incomplete. This repertoire shows fewer than 60,000 clones, 75% to 85% found once; its top ten account for around 8%. Sequencing was done on a sample of peripheral blood. Receptors originate from a human donor in a cohort sampled during active COVID-19.

The chain has TRBV10-2 and TRBJ2-7; D perhaps matches TRBD1 (6 bases). Germline V lookup: CDR1 WSHSY, CDR2 SAAADI. Deletions cut 0 bases from V and 2 bases from J, with 14 bases between. The CDR3 has 16 residues. The CDR3 is CASSESSQGSPYEQYF. As DNA, the CDR3 is TGCGCCAGCAGTGAGTCGTCCCAGGGGAGCCCCTACGAGCAGTACTTC.

The rearrangement links TRBV4-3 to TRBJ2-2; TRBD2 agrees at 8 bases. The germline V gene has CDR1 LGHNA and CDR2 YSLEER. The J segment lost 5 bases and the V segment lost 0 bases, leaving 2 bases of the junction unmatched. The CDR3 totals 15 residues. The CDR3 region is CASSQDGRGTGELFF. In DNA form, the CDR3 reads TGCGCCAGCAGCCAAGACGGGAGGGGTACCGGGGAGCTGTTTTTT.

The V gene is TRBV5-4, the J gene TRBJ1-2; 8 nucleotides line up with TRBD1. Germline assignment: CDR1 SGHNT and CDR2 YYREEE (reference sequence). After removal of 4 bases from V and 2 bases from J, the junction contained 7 bases not matched to a gene. The CDR3 spans 15 residues. The CDR3 region has the DNA TGTGCCAGCAGCAAACAGGGGGTAGACAACTATGGCTACACCTTC. It is translated as CASSKQGVDNYGYTF.

The chain combines TRBV12-5 with TRBJ1-1; 11 nucleotides match TRBD1. V was pared by 6 bases and J by 6 bases, with 12 bases of the junction left unmatched. CDR3 size: 16 residues. Per the germline V gene, CDR1 is LGHNT and CDR2 is FRNRAP. In nucleotides, the CDR3 is TGTGCTAGTGGCCCTGGGACAGGGGGTCGCCAGGCTGAAGCTTTCTTT. Translated, it gives CASGPGTGGRQAEAFF.

The chain joins TRBV7-2 to TRBJ2-7; 10 bases are a match to TRBD1. The V gene's germline CDR1 is SGHTA and CDR2 FQGNSA. The CDR3 length is 14 residues. The V and J ends lost 3 bases and 5 bases, in that order; junction bases with no gene match: 4. The CDR3 sequence: CASSFTTGGHEQYF. The CDR3 DNA is TGTGCCAGCAGCTTTACGACAGGGGGCCACGAGCAGTACTTC.

This rearrangement joins TRBV6-2 or TRBV6-3 to TRBJ2-3; the match to TRBD2 covers 14 bases. CDR3 size: 16 residues. V dropped 2 bases and J dropped 5; count of bases not matched to a gene: 3. Germline V gene data show CDR1 as MNHEY and CDR2 as SVGEGT. The CDR3 sequence is CASSYPGLAGVDTQYF. DNA of the CDR3: TGTGCCAGCAGTTACCCGGGACTAGCGGGAGTAGATACGCAGTATTTT.

This sequence joins TRBV7-2 and TRBJ2-1; tentatively, D is TRBD2 (6 bases). Germline lookup yields CDR1 SGHTA and CDR2 FQGNSA. The CDR3 is made up of 17 amino acids. V was shortened by 5 bases and J by 0 bases, with 17 bases between the two germline ends. The CDR3 region has the DNA TGTGCCAGCAGCATCAGGACTGGGGGGACCTCCTACAATGAGCAGTTCTTC. Protein: CASSIRTGGTSYNEQFF.

The CDR3 spells CASSETTYEQYF. The CDR3 DNA reads as TGTGCCAGCAGTGAGACTACCTACGAGCAGTACTTC. The chain is built from TRBV2 and TRBJ2-7, with a tentative D call TRBD2 (5 bases). The CDR3 loop spans 12 amino acids. Trimming removed 3 bases at V and 2 bases at J, with 5 bases between. CDR1 is SNHLY and CDR2 is FYNNEI in the germline V gene.

The V and J genes are TRBV4-2 and TRBJ1-4; 9 bases map to TRBD1. The CDR3 has 15 amino acids. The ends lost 4 bases at V and 7 bases at J; junction bases unmatched: 7. CDR1 LGHNA and CDR2 YNFKEQ come from the germline V gene. CDR3 bases: TGTGCCAGCAGCCCATGGACAGGGGAGGGTGAAAAACTGTTTTTT. Amino acids: CASSPWTGEGEKLFF.

This chain joins TRBV24-1 and TRBJ2-3; D is undetermined. With 5 bases removed from V and 0 bases from J, the gap between germline ends came to 8 bases. CDR1 and CDR2 from the germline V gene are KGHDR and SFDVKD. The CDR3 runs to 14 residues. CDR3 sequence (DNA): TGTGCCACCAGTGGTGAACGGAGCACAGATACGCAGTATTTT. Its protein product is CATSGERSTDTQYF.

Here the CDR3 DNA reads TGTGCCAGCAGCTTGCCCCAGGGTTGGGGAGATACGCAGTATTTT. Protein product: CASSLPQGWGDTQYF. The J gene is TRBJ2-3, the V gene TRBV5-4; tentative D call: TRBD1 (5 bases). Germline V gene lookup returns CDR1 SGHNT and CDR2 YYREEE (reference sequence). This CDR3 is built from 15 residues. Trimming took off 1 base at V and 5 bases at J, with 14 bases between the two ends. Combining the CDR3 with reference TRBV5-4 and TRBJ2-3 gives the whole variable domain ETGVTQSPTHLIKTRGQQVTLRCSSQSGHNTVSWYQQALGQGPQFIFQYYREEENGRGNFPPRFSGLQFPNYSSELNVNALELDDSALYLCASSLPQGWGDTQYFGPGTRLTVL.

This clone turned up a few times. The V gene is TRBV2, the J gene TRBJ2-1; TRBD1 matches 8 bases. This CDR3 comprises 13 residues. Trimming removed 6 bases from V and 4 bases from J; junction bases left unmatched: 2. Germline V gives CDR1 SNHLY, CDR2 FYNNEI. The CDR3 nucleotides are TGTGCCAGCAGGGACAGGGCTTACAATGAGCAGTTCTTC. Its translation is CASRDRAYNEQFF. Supplemented by reference TRBV2 and TRBJ2-1, the full variable domain reads EPEVTQTPSHQVTQMGQEVILRCVPISNHLYFYWYRQILGQKVEFLVSFYNNEISEKSEIFDDQFSVERPDGSNFTLKIRSTKLEDSAMYFCASRDRAYNEQFFGPGTRLTVL.

This chain joins TRBV28 and TRBJ1-2, with TRBD1 matching 8 bases. Trimming cost V 3 bases and J 5 bases; bases outside gene matches: 11. This CDR3 has 16 residues. CDR1 MDHEN and CDR2 SYDVKM come from the germline V gene. The CDR3 DNA reads as TGTGCCAGCAGTTTGCCTCACACAGGACAGGGATATGGCTACACCTTC. Translated, it gives CASSLPHTGQGYGYTF.

This clone was seen once. The CDR3 nucleotides read TGTGCCTGGACTGCCGGGACTAGTCCCTACAATGAGCAGTTCTTC. It codes for CAWTAGTSPYNEQFF. This chain joins TRBV30 and TRBJ2-1, with 8 bases matching TRBD2. CDR1 and CDR2 from the germline V gene are GTSNPN and SVGIG (reference sequence). V was pared by 4 bases and J by 2 bases, with 7 bases of the junction left unmatched. This CDR3 region has 15 residues.

V gene TRBV5-4 combines with J gene TRBJ2-3; 11 bases line up with TRBD2. V lost 2 bases, J lost 0 bases, and 2 bases stayed unmatched. The CDR3 totals 16 residues. Germline CDR1 reads SGHNT; CDR2 reads YYREEE (reference sequence). The CDR3 region has the DNA TGTGCCAGCAGCTTAAGACTAGCGGGGAGCACAGATACGCAGTATTTT. This gives the protein CASSLRLAGSTDTQYF.

This clone was picked up one time. The chain links TRBV2 to TRBJ2-7; 8 nucleotides align to TRBD1. Germline CDR1 SNHLY, CDR2 FYNNEI. The CDR3 length is 14 residues. V gave up 5 bases and J gave up 4 bases; unmatched junction bases: 7. The CDR3 nucleotides read TGTGCCAGCAGTACCGGGACAGGTTTATACGAGCAGTACTTC. Translation gives CASSTGTGLYEQYF.

J is TRBJ1-2 and V is TRBV28, with 8 bases fitting TRBD1. Germline trimming cut 3 bases from V and 5 bases from J; bases unmatched to any gene: 8. The germline V gene has CDR1 MDHEN and CDR2 SYDVKM. The CDR3 covers 15 residues. The CDR3 sequence is CASSFLSGGEYGYTF. CDR3 nucleotides: TGTGCCAGCAGTTTTCTTTCAGGGGGCGAATATGGCTACACCTTC.

The gene calls are TRBV19 and TRBJ2-5, with 11 bases lining up with TRBD2. Germline values: CDR1 LNHDA, CDR2 SQIVND (reference sequence). The CDR3 runs to 15 residues. Trimming took 9 bases from V and 6 from J; bases not matched to a gene: 12. The CDR3 here is CASRELAGVLKTQYF. The DNA of the CDR3 is TGTGCCAGCCGCGAACTAGCGGGAGTGCTAAAGACCCAGTACTTC. The entire variable domain, with the rest obtained from reference TRBV19 and TRBJ2-5, is as follows: DGGITQSPKYLFRKEGQNVTLSCEQNLNHDAMYWYRQDPGQGLRLIYYSQIVNDFQKGDIAEGYSVSREKKESFPLTVTSAQKNPTAFYLCASRELAGVLKTQYFGPGTRLLVL.

The chain couples TRBV9 to TRBJ2-1, with 12 nucleotides matching TRBD2. J gave up 5 bases and V 7 bases, and 1 base lay outside the gene matches. CDR1 and CDR2 (germline): SGDLS, YYNGEE. The CDR3 spans 13 residues. CDR3 region: CASGTSGHNEQFF. CDR3 nucleotides: TGTGCCAGCGGGACTAGCGGGCACAATGAGCAGTTCTTC.

The chain employs TRBV10-3 and TRBJ2-2; D perhaps matches TRBD1 (6 bases). Looked up from germline, CDR1 is ENHRY and CDR2 is SYGVKD. The CDR3 consists of 13 residues. The chain's CDR3 is CGIRTANTGELFF. CDR3 nucleotides: TGTGGGATCCGGACAGCGAACACCGGGGAGCTGTTTTTT.

About this clone: At the DNA level, this CDR3 is encoded by other sequences in the same sample as well. The chain combines TRBV7-2 with TRBJ2-1, with TRBD2 identical over 12 bases. J gave up 7 bases and V 5 bases, and 6 bases lay outside the gene matches. CDR3 size: 15 residues. Germline CDR1 and CDR2: SGHTA and FQGNSA. CDR3 sequence: CASSPSGRAGNEQFF. The CDR3 bases are TGTGCCAGCAGCCCTAGCGGGAGGGCAGGTAATGAGCAGTTCTTC.

The rearrangement uses TRBV5-1 and TRBJ1-1, with D unresolved. The CDR3 is 11 residues long. Germline V gene sequence: CDR1 SGHRS, CDR2 YFSETQ. V was trimmed by 5 bases and J by 3 bases, leaving 5 bases between them. CDR3 in DNA: TGCGCCAGCAGTCGGGACACTGAAGCTTTCTTT. Protein sequence: CASSRDTEAFF. The variable domain in full, with the rest retrieved from reference TRBV5-1 and TRBJ1-1, is KAGVTQTPRYLIKTRGQQVTLSCSPISGHRSVSWYQQTPGQGLQFLFEYFSETQRNKGNFPGRFSGRQFSNSRSEMNVSTLELGDSALYLCASSRDTEAFFGQGTRLTVV.

The rearrangement joins TRBV7-2 to TRBJ2-1; no definite D call. CDR3 size: 15 residues. Germline values: CDR1 SGHTA, CDR2 FQGNSA. V lost 2 bases and J lost 1, with 9 bases in between. CDR3 coding DNA: TGTGCCAGCAGCTTAATGACTCAGTCCTACAATGAGCAGTTCTTC. Its protein product is CASSLMTQSYNEQFF.

The chain combines TRBV25-1 with TRBJ2-3; D ambiguous. Germline CDR1 reads MGHDK; CDR2 reads SYGVNS. Trimming cost V 5 bases and J 2 bases, with 2 bases left between them. CDR3 size: 11 residues. The CDR3 reads CASSHTDTQYF. The CDR3 coding sequence is TGTGCCAGCAGTCACACAGATACGCAGTATTTT.

V is TRBV6-6 and J is TRBJ2-3; D might be TRBD2 (5 bases). There are 13 residues in the CDR3. Germline loops: CDR1 MNHNY, CDR2 SVGAGI (reference sequence). Between the trimmed V and J ends, which lost 3 bases and 4 bases, there was a span of 8 bases. In DNA, the CDR3 is TGTGCCAGCAGTTATGAAGCGGCAGATACGCAGTATTTT. As protein: CASSYEAADTQYF.

The chain uses TRBV3-1 (or the pseudogene TRBV3-2) and TRBJ2-7; 7 bases agree with TRBD1. The CDR3 spans 15 residues. Germline-derived CDR1 and CDR2 are LGHDT and YNNKEL (reference sequence). Germline trimming cut 5 bases from V and 0 bases from J; bases unmatched to any gene: 7. CDR3 residues: CASSFGAGGSYEQYF. CDR3 coding DNA: TGTGCCAGCAGCTTCGGGGCAGGGGGCTCCTACGAGCAGTACTTC.

This chain links TRBV29-1 with TRBJ2-1; 9 bases align to TRBD2. Germline trimming cut 1 base from V and 9 bases from J; bases unmatched to any gene: 13. The CDR3 length is 16 residues. Germline V gives CDR1 SQVTM, CDR2 ANQGSEA. CDR3 amino acids: CSVEGAGGPTISEQFF. The CDR3 coding sequence is TGCAGCGTTGAAGGAGCGGGAGGCCCCACAATTAGTGAGCAGTTCTTC.

This clone was detected once. The chain employs TRBV28 and TRBJ2-1; 8 bases fit TRBD2. The CDR3 totals 16 residues. The junction had 4 bases not matched to a gene; V was cut back by 3 bases and J by 0 bases. The germline gives CDR1 MDHEN, CDR2 SYDVKM. CDR3 amino acids: CASSFREGRSYNEQFF. Here the CDR3 DNA reads TGTGCCAGCAGTTTCCGGGAGGGCCGCTCCTACAATGAGCAGTTCTTC.

This clone was seen a single time. The V and J genes are TRBV7-2 and TRBJ2-1; 8 bases agree with TRBD1. V lost 4 bases to trimming and J lost 7 bases; unmatched junction nucleotides: 6. This CDR3 comprises 14 residues. CDR1 is SGHTA and CDR2 is FQGNSA in the germline V gene. CDR3 DNA: TGTGCCAGCAGCTCGGGACAGGCGAGGAATGAGCAGTTCTTC. This encodes CASSSGQARNEQFF.

This clone was observed once. The chain couples TRBV9 to TRBJ2-5; TRBD2 agrees at 8 bases. The length of the CDR3 is 17 residues. Germline CDR1 reads SGDLS; CDR2 reads YYNGEE. J lost 0 bases, V lost 0 bases, and 7 bases had no gene match. CDR3 residues: CASSVGVAGLYQETQYF. CDR3 coding DNA: TGTGCCAGCAGCGTAGGAGTAGCGGGATTGTACCAAGAGACCCAGTACTTC.